Listed below are T cell receptor beta chains from one sample, sequenced in a study of cytomegalovirus exposure and HLA in healthy donors. Assay: immunoSEQ multiplex PCR; the TCRdb copy retains only in-frame clones and omits some. Of approximately 160,000 clones listed, roughly 80% were seen once; the top ten hold 2% to 2.5%. Sequenced input: PBMCs. The source is a man younger than 45 in good health and CMV-seropositive. Each CDR3 is given with its conserved first and last residue. Fields, in order: clone size, J gene, D gene, V gene, CDR3 protein, CDR3 DNA. D genes are given only for firm matches. Rows may omit the clone size; those that give it use once, few, many or a size class.

abundance: .
j_gene: TRBJ1-4
d_gene: .
v_gene: TRBV11-1
CDR3aa: CASSFKLSSEKLFF
CDR3nt: TGTGCCAGCAGCTTTAAACTCTCGTCTGAAAAACTGTTTTTT

abundance: .
j_gene: TRBJ1-6
d_gene: .
v_gene: TRBV19
CDR3aa: CASSIARGYSPLHF
CDR3nt: TGTGCCAGTAGTATAGCCCGGGGTTATTCACCCCTCCACTTT

abundance: .
j_gene: TRBJ1-5
d_gene: .
v_gene: TRBV21-1
CDR3aa: CASTKRTPEEHSNQPQHF
CDR3nt: TGTGCCAGCACCAAGAGGACCCCGGAGGAGCATAGCAATCAGCCCCAGCATTTT

abundance: .
j_gene: TRBJ2-1
d_gene: .
v_gene: TRBV5-1
CDR3aa: CASTNTNHEQFF
CDR3nt: TGCGCCAGCACCAACACGAACCATGAGCAGTTCTTC

abundance: .
j_gene: TRBJ2-3
d_gene: TRBD2
v_gene: TRBV7-2
CDR3aa: CASEGLASRDTQYF
CDR3nt: TGTGCCAGCGAGGGACTAGCGAGCAGGGATACGCAGTATTTT

abundance: once
j_gene: TRBJ2-5
d_gene: .
v_gene: TRBV4-1
CDR3aa: CASSQEGSRQETQYF
CDR3nt: TGCGCCAGCAGCCAAGAGGGCAGTAGGCAAGAGACCCAGTACTTC

abundance: .
j_gene: TRBJ2-3
d_gene: TRBD1
v_gene: TRBV10-3
CDR3aa: CATGTGVGDTQYF
CDR3nt: TGTGCCACCGGGACAGGGGTCGGAGATACGCAGTATTTT

abundance: .
j_gene: TRBJ2-1
d_gene: .
v_gene: TRBV5-1
CDR3aa: CASSLSMAGKNEQFF
CDR3nt: TGCGCCAGCAGCTTGAGCATGGCGGGGAAAAATGAGCAGTTCTTC

abundance: once
j_gene: TRBJ2-1
d_gene: TRBD2
v_gene: TRBV7-9
CDR3aa: CASSLEWEGEQFF
CDR3nt: TGTGCCAGCAGCTTAGAGTGGGAGGGTGAGCAGTTCTTC

abundance: once
j_gene: TRBJ2-5
d_gene: TRBD1
v_gene: TRBV5-4
CDR3aa: CASSAALRQGYETQYF
CDR3nt: TGTGCCAGCAGCGCGGCCCTCCGACAGGGGTATGAGACCCAGTACTTC

abundance: .
j_gene: TRBJ2-1
d_gene: TRBD2
v_gene: TRBV10-3
CDR3aa: CAISEGVAGEASYNEQFF
CDR3nt: TGTGCCATCAGTGAGGGGGTAGCGGGGGAGGCCTCCTACAATGAGCAGTTCTTC

abundance: .
j_gene: TRBJ2-2
d_gene: .
v_gene: TRBV15
CDR3aa: CATSLQRDTGELFF
CDR3nt: TGTGCCACCAGCTTACAGAGGGACACCGGGGAGCTGTTTTTT

abundance: .
j_gene: TRBJ2-7
d_gene: TRBD2
v_gene: TRBV29-1
CDR3aa: CSVSRLWLAGVRYEQYF
CDR3nt: TGCAGCGTATCGAGGCTCTGGCTAGCGGGGGTACGGTACGAGCAGTACTTC

abundance: .
j_gene: TRBJ2-1
d_gene: .
v_gene: TRBV5-5
CDR3aa: CASSPGQKNNEQFF
CDR3nt: TGTGCCAGCAGCCCCGGACAGAAAAACAATGAGCAGTTCTTC

abundance: .
j_gene: TRBJ2-3
d_gene: TRBD2
v_gene: TRBV7-3
CDR3aa: CASSSRGLVGDTQYF
CDR3nt: TGTGCCAGCAGCTCAAGGGGACTAGTGGGCGATACGCAGTATTTT

abundance: .
j_gene: TRBJ2-7
d_gene: TRBD1
v_gene: TRBV7-6
CDR3aa: CASSSGTGSYEQYF
CDR3nt: TGTGCCAGCAGCTCTGGGACAGGGTCCTACGAGCAGTACTTC

abundance: .
j_gene: TRBJ1-2
d_gene: .
v_gene: TRBV6-5
CDR3aa: CASSSGDSNYGYTF
CDR3nt: TGTGCCAGCAGTTCAGGGGATTCTAACTATGGCTACACCTTC